This TCR beta chain was obtained from a study of shared clonotypes between healthy human individuals. The CDR3 sequence is 15 residues long. Trimming removed 5 bases at V and 1 base at J, with 15 bases between. CDR1 is SGHRS and CDR2 is YFSETQ in the germline V gene. In the authors' methods: ImmunoSEQ yielded junction-only sequences lacking quality scores, so filtering differed. Sequencing was performed with immunoSEQ multiplex PCR; in TCRdb, only in-frame clones are kept and a portion is missing. The V and J calls and clone size were taken over from that table, and D and trimming were inferred from the DNA. Of about 2.1 million clones listed, over 85% are singletons. Terminally differentiated effector memory CD45RA+ cells were excluded from the naive CD8 cells, which were CD45RO-negative and positively selected for CCR7.

This chain joins TRBV5-1 and TRBJ1-1, with D hard to call. The sample was naive CD8+ T cells from PBMCs. The clonotype was recovered from a man younger than 35 in good health. Some clones in this sample may be carry-over from other donors' samples. The CDR3 loop is CASSYLGIANTEAFF. Here the CDR3 DNA reads TGCGCCAGCAGTTACCTCGGGATCGCGAACACTGAAGCTTTCTTT.